Below are 2 T cell receptor beta chains sequenced from a single sample in a study of T cell responses to AZD1222 COVID-19 vaccine. Some clones are missing from TCRdb's copy, which holds only in-frame ones; the method was immunoSEQ multiplex PCR. Of 70,000 or so clones listed, approximately 80% were seen once; the top ten hold 9% to 13%. The sample consisted of peripheral blood, taken on day 0 of AZD1222 vaccination. These receptors all come from an adult in good health.

This chain joins TRBV11-3 and TRBJ2-3; tentatively, D is TRBD1 or TRBD2 (5 bases each). Germline loops: CDR1 SGHNT, CDR2 YENEEA. The CDR3 is 14 amino acids. V gave up 4 bases and J gave up 0 bases, with 8 bases separating them. CDR3: CASSSRDSTDTQYF. The CDR3 DNA sequence: TGTGCCAGCAGCTCCCGGGACAGCACAGATACGCAGTATTTT.

This chain joins TRBV9 and TRBJ1-2, with no clear D. Deletions cut 5 bases from V and 5 bases from J, with 7 bases between. CDR3 length: 11 residues. Germline CDR1 is SGDLS and CDR2 is YYNGEE. DNA of the CDR3: TGTGCCAGCAGGGGAGTTTATGGCTACACCTTC. Encoded protein: CASRGVYGYTF.